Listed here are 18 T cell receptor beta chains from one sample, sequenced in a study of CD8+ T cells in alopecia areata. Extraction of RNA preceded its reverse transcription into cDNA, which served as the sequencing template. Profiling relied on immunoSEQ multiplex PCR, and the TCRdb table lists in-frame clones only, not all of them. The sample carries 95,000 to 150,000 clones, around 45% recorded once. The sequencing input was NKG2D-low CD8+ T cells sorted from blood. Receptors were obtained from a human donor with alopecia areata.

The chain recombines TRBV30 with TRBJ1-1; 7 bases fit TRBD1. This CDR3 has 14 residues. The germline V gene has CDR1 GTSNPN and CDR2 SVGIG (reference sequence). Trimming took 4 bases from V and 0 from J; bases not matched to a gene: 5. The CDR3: CAWTRDRVNTEAFF. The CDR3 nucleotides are TGTGCCTGGACCCGAGACAGGGTGAACACTGAAGCTTTCTTT.

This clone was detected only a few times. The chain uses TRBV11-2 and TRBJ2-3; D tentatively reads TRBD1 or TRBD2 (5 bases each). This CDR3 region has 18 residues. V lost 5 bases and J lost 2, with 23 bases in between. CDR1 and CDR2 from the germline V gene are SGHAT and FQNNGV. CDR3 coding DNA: TGTGCCAGCAGCCCGCATGGGACCGAGGGAACCCCCACAGATACGCAGTATTTT. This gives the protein CASSPHGTEGTPTDTQYF.

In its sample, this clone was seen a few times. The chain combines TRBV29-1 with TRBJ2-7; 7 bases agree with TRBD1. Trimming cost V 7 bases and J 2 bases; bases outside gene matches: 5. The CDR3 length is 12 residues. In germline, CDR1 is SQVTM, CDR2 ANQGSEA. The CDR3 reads CSAGDSAYEQYF. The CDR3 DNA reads TGCAGCGCTGGGGACAGTGCCTACGAGCAGTACTTC.

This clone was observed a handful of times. CDR3 residues: CASSQDGQVGYTF. The CDR3, as DNA: TGCGCCAGCAGCCAAGATGGTCAGGTTGGCTACACCTTC. The genes are TRBV4-1 and TRBJ1-2; the D is unclear. The germline V gene has CDR1 MGHRA and CDR2 YSYEKL. V shed 0 bases and J shed 7 bases, with 9 bases lying between them. This CDR3 has 13 amino acids.

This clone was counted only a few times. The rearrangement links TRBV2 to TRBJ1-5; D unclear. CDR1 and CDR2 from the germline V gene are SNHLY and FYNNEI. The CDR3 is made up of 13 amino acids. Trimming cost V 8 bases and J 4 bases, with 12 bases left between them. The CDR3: CASVTGGNQPQHF. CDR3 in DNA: TGTGCCAGCGTCACGGGCGGGAATCAGCCCCAGCATTTT.

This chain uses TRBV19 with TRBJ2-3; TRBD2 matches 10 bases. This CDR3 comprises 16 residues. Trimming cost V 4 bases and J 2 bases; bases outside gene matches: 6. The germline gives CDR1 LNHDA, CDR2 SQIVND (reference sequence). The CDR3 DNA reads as TGTGCCAGTAGTACACGGACTAGCGGAAACACAGATACGCAGTATTTT. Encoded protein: CASSTRTSGNTDTQYF.

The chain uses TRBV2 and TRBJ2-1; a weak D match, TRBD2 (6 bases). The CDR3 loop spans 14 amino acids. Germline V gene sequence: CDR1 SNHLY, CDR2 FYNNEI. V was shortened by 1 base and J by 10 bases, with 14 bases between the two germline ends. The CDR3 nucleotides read TGTGCCAGCAGTGAAGGGACTCGGAGGGAGGAGCAGTTCTTC. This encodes CASSEGTRREEQFF.

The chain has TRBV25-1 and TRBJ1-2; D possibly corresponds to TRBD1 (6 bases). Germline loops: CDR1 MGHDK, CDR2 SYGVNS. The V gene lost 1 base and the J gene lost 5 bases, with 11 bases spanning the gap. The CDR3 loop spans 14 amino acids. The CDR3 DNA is TGTGCCAGCAGTGAATTTGAGACAGGATATGGCTACACCTTC. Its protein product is CASSEFETGYGYTF.

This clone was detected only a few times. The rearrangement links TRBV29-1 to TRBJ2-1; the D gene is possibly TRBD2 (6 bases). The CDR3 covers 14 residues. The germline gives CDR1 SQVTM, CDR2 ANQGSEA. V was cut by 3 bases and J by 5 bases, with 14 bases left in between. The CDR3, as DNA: TGCAGCGTTGAGGTGCGGGAAGGCCACAATGAGCAGTTCTTC. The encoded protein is CSVEVREGHNEQFF.

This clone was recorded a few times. The CDR3 is CASRSSPENTEAFF. Here the CDR3 DNA reads TGTGCCAGCAGGTCGTCCCCGGAGAACACTGAAGCTTTCTTT. This chain links TRBV2 with TRBJ1-1; D is unclear. The V and J ends lost 6 bases and 1 base respectively, with 12 bases between them. The CDR3 is made up of 14 amino acids. The germline CDR1 and CDR2 sequences are SNHLY and FYNNEI. The full variable domain, with the rest looked up from reference TRBV2 and TRBJ1-1, is EPEVTQTPSHQVTQMGQEVILRCVPISNHLYFYWYRQILGQKVEFLVSFYNNEISEKSEIFDDQFSVERPDGSNFTLKIRSTKLEDSAMYFCASRSSPENTEAFFGQGTRLTVV.

CDR3 amino acids: CSGVNTEAFF. CDR3 DNA sequence: TGCAGCGGGGTGAACACTGAAGCTTTCTTT. This chain joins TRBV29-1 and TRBJ1-1; D call uncertain. The CDR3 has 10 amino acids. V was trimmed by 7 bases and J by 0 bases, leaving 3 bases between them. Germline CDR1 is SQVTM and CDR2 is ANQGSEA.

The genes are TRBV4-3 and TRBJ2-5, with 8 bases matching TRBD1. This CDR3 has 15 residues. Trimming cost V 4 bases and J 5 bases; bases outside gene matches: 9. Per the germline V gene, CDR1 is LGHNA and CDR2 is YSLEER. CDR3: CASSRGTGNYETQYF. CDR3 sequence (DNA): TGCGCCAGCAGCCGAGGGACAGGCAACTACGAGACCCAGTACTTC.

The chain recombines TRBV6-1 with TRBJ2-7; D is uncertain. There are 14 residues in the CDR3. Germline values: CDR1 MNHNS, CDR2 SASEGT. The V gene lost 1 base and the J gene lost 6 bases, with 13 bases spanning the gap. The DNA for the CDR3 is TGTGCCAGCAGTGAAGGACATGAGTCTAGCGAGCAGTACTTC. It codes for CASSEGHESSEQYF.

The CDR3 DNA sequence: TGTGCCAGCAGCGTTGGGAGGACAGGGACTAACACCGGGGAGCTGTTTTTT. Encoded protein: CASSVGRTGTNTGELFF. The chain recombines TRBV9 with TRBJ2-2, with 8 bases identical to TRBD1. The germline CDR1 and CDR2 sequences are SGDLS and YYNGEE. V gave up 2 bases and J gave up 2 bases; unmatched junction bases: 8. This CDR3 spans 17 amino acids.

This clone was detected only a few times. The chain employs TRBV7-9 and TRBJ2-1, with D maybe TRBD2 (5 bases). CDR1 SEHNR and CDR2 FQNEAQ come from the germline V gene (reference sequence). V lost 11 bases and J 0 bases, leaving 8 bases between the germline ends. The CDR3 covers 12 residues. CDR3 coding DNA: TGTGCCGGGAGTAGCTCCTACAATGAGCAGTTCTTC. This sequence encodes CAGSSSYNEQFF.

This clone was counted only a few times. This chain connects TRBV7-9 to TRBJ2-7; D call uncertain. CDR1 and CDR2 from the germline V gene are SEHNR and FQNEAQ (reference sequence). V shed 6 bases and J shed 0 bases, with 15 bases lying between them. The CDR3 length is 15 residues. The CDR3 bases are TGTGCCAGCAGGGAGTGGGATGAAGGCTCCTACGAGCAGTACTTC. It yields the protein CASREWDEGSYEQYF. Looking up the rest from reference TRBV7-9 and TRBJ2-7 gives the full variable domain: DTGVSQNPRHKITKRGQNVTFRCDPISEHNRLYWYRQTLGQGPEFLTYFQNEAQLEKSRLLSDRFSAERPKGSFSTLEIQRTEQGDSAMYLCASREWDEGSYEQYFGPGTRLTVT.

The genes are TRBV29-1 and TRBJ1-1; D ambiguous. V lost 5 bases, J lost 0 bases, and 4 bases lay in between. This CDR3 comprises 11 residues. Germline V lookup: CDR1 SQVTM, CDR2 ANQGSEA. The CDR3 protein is CSVQMNTEAFF. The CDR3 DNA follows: TGCAGCGTTCAAATGAACACTGAAGCTTTCTTT.

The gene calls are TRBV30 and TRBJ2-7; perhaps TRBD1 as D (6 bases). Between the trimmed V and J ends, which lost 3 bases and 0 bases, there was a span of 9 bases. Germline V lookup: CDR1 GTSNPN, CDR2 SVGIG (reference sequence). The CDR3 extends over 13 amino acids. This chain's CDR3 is CAWSQGGSYEQYF. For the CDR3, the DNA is TGTGCCTGGAGCCAAGGGGGCTCCTACGAGCAGTACTTC.